Sequencing of this T cell receptor beta chain was carried out in a study of liver allograft versus peripheral blood T cells. In the study overall: In transplanted livers, T cell receptor repertoires were compared with those found in the recipients' peripheral blood.

This clonotype is medium-sized (0.01 to 0.1%) in the sample. This CDR3 spans 15 amino acids. Germline CDR1 reads SGHTA; CDR2 reads FQGNSA. V shed 5 bases and J shed 1 base, with 11 bases lying between them. TCRdb re-analysed the reads in MiXCR, keeping a single row per CDR3 protein. The sample records 9,000 to 9,500 distinct CDR3 sequences, around 21% being singletons. The chain employs TRBV7-2 and TRBJ2-2; possible D gene TRBD1, 5 bases. The receptor was derived from a human patient who had a liver transplant. Some T cells may have come from the graft donor. CDR3 sequence (DNA): TGTGCCAGCAGCGTCAGGGTGGGGAACACCGGGGAGCTGTTTTTT. Its protein product is CASSVRVGNTGELFF.